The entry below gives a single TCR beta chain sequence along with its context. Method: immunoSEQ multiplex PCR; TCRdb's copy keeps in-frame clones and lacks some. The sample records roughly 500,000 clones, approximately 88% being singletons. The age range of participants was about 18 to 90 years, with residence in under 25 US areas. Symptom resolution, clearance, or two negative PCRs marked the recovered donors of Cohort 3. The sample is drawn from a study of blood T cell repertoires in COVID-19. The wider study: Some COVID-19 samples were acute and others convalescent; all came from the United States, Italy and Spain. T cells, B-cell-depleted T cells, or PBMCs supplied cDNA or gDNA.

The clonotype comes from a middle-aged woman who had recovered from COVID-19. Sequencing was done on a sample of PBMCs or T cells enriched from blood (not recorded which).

The CDR3 region has the DNA TGTGCCAGCAGTTACGCTAGCGGGACCCAGTACTTC. Translation: CASSYASGTQYF. The rearrangement joins TRBV6-2 or TRBV6-3 to TRBJ2-5, with 7 positions matching TRBD2. The length of the CDR3 is 12 residues. V shed 2 bases and J 7 bases; nucleotides not matched to a gene: 1. CDR1 MNHEY and CDR2 SVGEGT come from the germline V gene.